This entry concerns a single T cell receptor (beta chain). The antigen remains undetermined. This specimen comes from a study of cytomegalovirus exposure and HLA in healthy donors. It was healthy bone marrow donors who served as donors. In the PCR, 60 Vbeta and 13 Jbeta primers were used. Data came from immunoSEQ multiplex PCR; TCRdb stores just in-frame clones and leaves some out. Seen here are roughly 140,000 clones, 50% to 75% observed once, and the top ten hold 2.5% to 3.5%. J was trimmed by 0 bases and V by 4 bases; bases with no gene match: 9. Germline V gives CDR1 MDHEN, CDR2 SYDVKM. This CDR3 contains 18 residues. Regarding the study as a whole: An analysis done earlier found most TCR beta V segments productive about 90% or about 30% of the time. Most CMV-associated TCR beta chains were later found to appear HLA-restricted. The availability of immune exposure information extended only to CMV serostatus.

This chain joins TRBV28 and TRBJ1-1; 12 bases line up with TRBD1. The sequence derives from a woman in her thirties in good health and CMV-seropositive. Sample: PBMCs. The chain's CDR3 is CASSSGTGGRGLNTEAFF. The CDR3 DNA reads as TGTGCCAGCAGTTCCGGGACAGGGGGCAGAGGCCTGAACACTGAAGCTTTCTTT.